The 9 T cell receptor beta chains listed next were all sequenced from one sample in a study of T cell responses to AZD1222 COVID-19 vaccine. The repertoire was sequenced with immunoSEQ multiplex PCR; TCRdb's copy has only in-frame clones and lacks some. The sample includes around 89,000 clones, approximately 90% of them seen just once. Sequenced here: peripheral blood, sampled on day 0 of AZD1222 vaccination. These receptors were obtained from an adult in good health.

The chain uses TRBV7-2 and TRBJ2-1; either TRBD1 or TRBD2 may supply D (5 bases each). V dropped 3 bases and J dropped 9 bases, with 15 bases sitting between them. Looked up from germline, CDR1 is SGHTA and CDR2 is FQGNSA. CDR3 length: 14 residues. CDR3 nucleotides: TGTGCCAGCAGCTTGCCTAGCCCTGGGGGTGAGCAGTTCTTC. This translates into CASSLPSPGGEQFF. The variable domain in full, with the rest retrieved from reference TRBV7-2 and TRBJ2-1, is GAGVSQSPSNKVTEKGKDVELRCDPISGHTALYWYRQSLGQGLEFLIYFQGNSAPDKSGLPSDRFSAERTGGSVSTLTIQRTQQEDSAVYLCASSLPSPGGEQFFGPGTRLTVL.

This clone is labeled as medium-sized. This chain uses TRBV2 with TRBJ1-1; D is ambiguous. The germline gives CDR1 SNHLY, CDR2 FYNNEI. The length of the CDR3 is 13 residues. Trimming took off 5 bases at V and 4 bases at J, with 11 bases between the two ends. CDR3 amino acids: CASSLRTGTEAFF. As DNA, the CDR3 is TGTGCCAGCAGTTTAAGGACGGGCACTGAAGCTTTCTTT.

The chain recombines TRBV28 with TRBJ1-1; TRBD1 is a possible D gene (5 bases). Trimming stripped 2 bases from V and 10 bases from J, with 23 bases between. Germline loops: CDR1 MDHEN, CDR2 SYDVKM. CDR3 length: 16 amino acids. The CDR3 reads CASSLPLGASIQGAFF. The CDR3 DNA reads as TGTGCCAGCAGTTTACCTTTAGGCGCATCTATTCAGGGAGCTTTCTTT.

The chain employs TRBV18 and TRBJ1-1; the D gene is possibly TRBD1 (6 bases). Trimming took 0 bases from V and 4 from J, leaving 15 bases between them. CDR1 is KGHSH and CDR2 is LQKENI in the germline V gene. This CDR3 spans 16 amino acids. Here the CDR3 DNA reads TGTGCCAGCTCACCACCGGGGGCGGAACGTCTCACTGAAGCTTTCTTT. Translated, it gives CASSPPGAERLTEAFF.

The chain carries TRBV6-5 and TRBJ2-1; D ambiguous. CDR3 size: 15 residues. The germline gives CDR1 MNHEY, CDR2 SVGAGI. V dropped 2 bases and J dropped 6 bases, with 14 bases sitting between them. The CDR3 DNA is TGTGCCAGCAGTTACCGGGCCTCATACCCCAATGAGCAGTTCTTC. As protein: CASSYRASYPNEQFF.

The rearrangement uses TRBV12-3 or TRBV12-4 and TRBJ2-7, with D perhaps TRBD1 or TRBD2 (5 bases each). This CDR3 has 12 amino acids. V dropped 2 bases and J dropped 7 bases, with 9 bases sitting between them. The CDR3 nucleotides read TGTGCCAGCAGTTTATTGGGGGAAGAGCAGTACTTC. This codes for CASSLLGEEQYF.

This clone has a single count. This chain links TRBV19 with TRBJ1-5, with TRBD1 matching over 7 bases. V dropped 5 bases and J dropped 6; count of bases not matched to a gene: 7. This CDR3 has 14 residues. From germline, CDR1 is LNHDA and CDR2 SQIVND (reference sequence). The CDR3 DNA reads as TGTGCCAGTAGTCCCGCAGGGGGGGTTCAGCCCCAGCATTTT. Protein: CASSPAGGVQPQHF. Drawing the rest from reference TRBV19 and TRBJ1-5, the complete variable domain is DGGITQSPKYLFRKEGQNVTLSCEQNLNHDAMYWYRQDPGQGLRLIYYSQIVNDFQKGDIAEGYSVSREKKESFPLTVTSAQKNPTAFYLCASSPAGGVQPQHFGDGTRLSIL.

This chain links TRBV5-1 with TRBJ2-7; possibly TRBD2 for D (6 bases). This CDR3 has 15 amino acids. The V end was cut by 8 bases, the J end by 2 bases, with 20 bases between. Germline loops: CDR1 SGHRS, CDR2 YFSETQ. In nucleotides, the CDR3 is TGCGCCAGTCGACTAGACCTGGGAGCAACCTACGAGCAGTACTTC. Amino acid sequence: CASRLDLGATYEQYF.

The chain employs TRBV11-1 and TRBJ1-3, with D uncertain. The CDR3 has 15 residues. V lost 4 bases and J 0 bases, leaving 10 bases between the germline ends. Germline CDR1 and CDR2: SGHAT and FQDESV (reference sequence). The CDR3, as DNA: TGTGCCAGCAGCTCTACAACAGTCTCTGGAAACACCATATATTTT. Its translation: CASSSTTVSGNTIYF.